These 10 T cell receptor beta chains were sequenced from one sample in a study of blood T cell repertoires in COVID-19. The table came from immunoSEQ multiplex PCR; TCRdb's copy has only in-frame clones and leaves some out. Altogether some 190,000 clones are present, around 80% being singletons, with the ten largest covering approximately 15%. Material: PBMCs or T cells enriched from blood (not recorded which). The source is a man aged 55 to 70 who had been exposed to COVID-19.

The genes are TRBV6-5 and TRBJ1-2; no reliable D call. Per the germline V gene, CDR1 is MNHEY and CDR2 is SVGAGI. The CDR3 is 11 residues long. Deletions cut 7 bases from V and 5 bases from J, with 8 bases between. This CDR3 reads CASTPRYGYTF. The CDR3 nucleotides read TGTGCCAGCACCCCGAGGTATGGCTACACCTTC.

This clone was counted only a few times. The rearrangement joins TRBV19 to TRBJ2-1, with 12 bases fitting TRBD2. Germline V gene lookup returns CDR1 LNHDA and CDR2 SQIVND (reference sequence). Trimming cost V 3 bases and J 9 bases; bases outside gene matches: 6. CDR3 size: 15 residues. For the CDR3, the DNA is TGTGCCAGTAGTATGGATCTAGCGGGAGGGCCTGAGCAGTTCTTC. This gives the protein CASSMDLAGGPEQFF.

The rearrangement joins TRBV30 to TRBJ2-3; tentatively, D is TRBD1 (5 bases). The CDR3 loop spans 16 amino acids. V dropped 2 bases and J dropped 0 bases, with 15 bases sitting between them. Germline V gene lookup returns CDR1 GTSNPN and CDR2 SVGIG (reference sequence). The CDR3 coding sequence is TGTGCCTGGAGTTCTAGGGGCATAGGTAGCACAGATACGCAGTATTTT. This encodes CAWSSRGIGSTDTQYF.

This chain joins TRBV24-1 and TRBJ2-3; a weak D match, TRBD2 (5 bases). This CDR3 is built from 14 residues. Trimming left V 5 bases short and J 5 bases short, with 13 bases between. Germline values: CDR1 KGHDR, CDR2 SFDVKD. The DNA of the CDR3 is TGTGCCACCAGTGGGGCGGGTGGCGTAGATACGCAGTATTTT. Its protein is CATSGAGGVDTQYF.

V usage is TRBV6-5 and J usage is TRBJ2-3, with 10 positions matching TRBD1. Germline CDR1 and CDR2: MNHEY and SVGAGI. The V and J ends lost 0 bases and 4 bases, in that order; junction bases with no gene match: 4. This CDR3 spans 16 amino acids. CDR3 bases: TGTGCCAGCAGTTACTCAGGCGGGACAGGGGCAGATACGCAGTATTTT. Encoded protein: CASSYSGGTGADTQYF.

This rearrangement joins TRBV18 to TRBJ1-2; the D is unclear. Germline loops: CDR1 KGHSH, CDR2 LQKENI. With 2 bases removed from V and 4 bases from J, the gap between germline ends came to 11 bases. The CDR3 runs 14 residues. The CDR3 spells CASSPERVTYGYTF. The CDR3 DNA is TGTGCCAGCTCACCAGAGCGGGTGACCTATGGCTACACCTTC. Drawing the rest from reference TRBV18 and TRBJ1-2, the complete variable domain is NAGVMQNPRHLVRRRGQEARLRCSPMKGHSHVYWYRQLPEEGLKFMVYLQKENIIDESGMPKERFSAEFPKEGPSILRIQQVVRGDSAAYFCASSPERVTYGYTFGSGTRLTVV.

In its sample, this clone was seen a few times. V gene TRBV15 combines with J gene TRBJ1-1, with TRBD1 as a possible D gene (5 bases). Germline V lookup: CDR1 LNHNV, CDR2 YYDKDF (reference sequence). This CDR3 is 13 amino acids long. The germline V and J ends were trimmed by 4 bases and 1 base, with 7 bases remaining between them. The CDR3 here is CATSTGQNTEAFF. The CDR3 DNA is TGTGCCACCAGCACCGGACAGAACACTGAAGCTTTCTTT.

The gene calls are TRBV7-6 and TRBJ1-1; 10 positions agree with TRBD1. The CDR3 totals 14 residues. J lost 4 bases, V lost 7 bases, and 6 bases had no gene match. Germline CDR1 SGHVS, CDR2 FNYEAQ. DNA of the CDR3: TGTGCCAGCACCCTATGGACAGGGGGCACTGAAGCTTTCTTT. Encoded protein: CASTLWTGGTEAFF.

This chain uses TRBV18 with TRBJ1-4; the D gene is possibly TRBD1 (6 bases). The V gene's germline CDR1 is KGHSH and CDR2 LQKENI. The CDR3 totals 15 residues. Trimming took off 3 bases at V and 3 bases at J, with 11 bases between the two ends. The CDR3 DNA is TGTGCCAGCTCACCCGTCCAGGGGTCTAATGAAAAACTGTTTTTT. Protein product: CASSPVQGSNEKLFF.

This chain joins TRBV5-1 and TRBJ1-1; 7 nucleotides agree with TRBD1. The germline gives CDR1 SGHRS, CDR2 YFSETQ. Losses at the gene ends were 4 bases for V and 0 bases for J; bases not matched to a gene: 6. The CDR3 contains 15 residues. The CDR3, as DNA: TGCGCCAGCAGCCTAACAGGGGCTTTGAACACTGAAGCTTTCTTT. It is translated as CASSLTGALNTEAFF.